This T cell receptor beta chain was obtained from a study of T cell responses to AZD1222 COVID-19 vaccine. A note on this clone: The antigen is undetermined.

Clones were sequenced by immunoSEQ multiplex PCR, and TCRdb holds only the in-frame ones, with some missing. The sample shows 150,000 to 200,000 clones, 90% of them seen only once. Pooled together were second doses at about 4 or about 12 weeks. Notes on the study in general: Possibly, clonal diversity was underestimated; donors were largely white British and included more females. Just a handful of AZD1222 recipients tested seropositive at baseline. Unmutated regions of variants are reportedly targeted by nearly half of spike-specific TCRs.

This CDR3 has 13 residues. V lost 7 bases, J lost 7 bases, and 14 bases lay in between. Looked up from germline, CDR1 is SNHLY and CDR2 is FYNNEI. J is TRBJ1-5 and V is TRBV2; D is undetermined. Sequencing was performed on peripheral blood, taken 28 days after the second AZD1222 dose. The sequence was obtained from an adult who received the AZD1222 COVID-19 vaccine. The CDR3 is CASTLIGGQPQHF. The DNA for the CDR3 is TGTGCCAGCACCCTAATCGGAGGGCAGCCCCAGCATTTT.